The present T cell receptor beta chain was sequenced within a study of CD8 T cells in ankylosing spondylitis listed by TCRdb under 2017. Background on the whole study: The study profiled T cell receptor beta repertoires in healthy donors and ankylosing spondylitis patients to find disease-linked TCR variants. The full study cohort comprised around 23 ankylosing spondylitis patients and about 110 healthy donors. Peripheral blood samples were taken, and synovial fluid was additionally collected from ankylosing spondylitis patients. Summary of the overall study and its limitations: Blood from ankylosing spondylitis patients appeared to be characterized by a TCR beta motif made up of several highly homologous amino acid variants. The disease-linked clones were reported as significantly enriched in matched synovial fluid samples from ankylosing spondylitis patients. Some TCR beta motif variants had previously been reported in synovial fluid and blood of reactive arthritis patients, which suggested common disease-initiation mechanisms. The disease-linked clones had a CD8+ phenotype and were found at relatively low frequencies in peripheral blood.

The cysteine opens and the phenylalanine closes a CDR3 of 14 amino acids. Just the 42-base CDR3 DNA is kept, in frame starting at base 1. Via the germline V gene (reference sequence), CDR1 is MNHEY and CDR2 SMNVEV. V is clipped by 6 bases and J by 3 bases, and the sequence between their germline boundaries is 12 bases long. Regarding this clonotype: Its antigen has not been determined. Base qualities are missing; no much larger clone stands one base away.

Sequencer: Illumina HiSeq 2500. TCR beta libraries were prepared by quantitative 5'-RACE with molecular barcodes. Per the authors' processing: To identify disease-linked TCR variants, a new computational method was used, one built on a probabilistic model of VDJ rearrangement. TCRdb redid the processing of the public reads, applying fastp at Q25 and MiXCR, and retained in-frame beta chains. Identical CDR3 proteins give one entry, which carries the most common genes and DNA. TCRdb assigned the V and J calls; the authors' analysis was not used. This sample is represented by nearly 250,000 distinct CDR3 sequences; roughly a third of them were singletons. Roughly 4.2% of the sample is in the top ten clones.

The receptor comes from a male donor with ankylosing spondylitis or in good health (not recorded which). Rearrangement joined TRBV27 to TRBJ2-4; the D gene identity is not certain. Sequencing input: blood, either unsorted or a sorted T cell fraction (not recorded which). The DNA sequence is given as TGTGCCAGCAGACGGACGGTTTTCAAAAACATTCAGTACTTC. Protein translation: CASRRTVFKNIQYF.